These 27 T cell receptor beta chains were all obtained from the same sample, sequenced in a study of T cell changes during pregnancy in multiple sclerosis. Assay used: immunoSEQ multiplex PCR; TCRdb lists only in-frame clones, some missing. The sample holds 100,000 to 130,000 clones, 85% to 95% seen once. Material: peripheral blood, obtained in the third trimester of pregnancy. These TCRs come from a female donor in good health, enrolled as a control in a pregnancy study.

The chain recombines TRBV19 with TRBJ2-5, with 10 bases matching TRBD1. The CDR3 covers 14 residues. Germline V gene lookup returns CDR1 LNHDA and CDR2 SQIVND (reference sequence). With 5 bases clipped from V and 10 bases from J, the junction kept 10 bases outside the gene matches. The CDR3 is CASSPHRDRGDQYF. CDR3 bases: TGTGCCAGTAGTCCACACCGGGACAGGGGTGACCAGTACTTC. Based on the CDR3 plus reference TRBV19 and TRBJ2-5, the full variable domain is DGGITQSPKYLFRKEGQNVTLSCEQNLNHDAMYWYRQDPGQGLRLIYYSQIVNDFQKGDIAEGYSVSREKKESFPLTVTSAQKNPTAFYLCASSPHRDRGDQYFGPGTRLLVL.

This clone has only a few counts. CDR3 DNA sequence: TGTGCCAGCCCAAACACAGGGGGTAGAAAGAATGAAGCTTTCTTT. Amino acids: CASPNTGGRKNEAFF. The rearrangement joins TRBV5-8 to TRBJ1-1, with 8 bases matching TRBD1. This CDR3 has 15 residues. Germline CDR1 SGHTS, CDR2 YDEGEE. V lost 7 bases and J lost 7; bases outside the gene matches: 15.

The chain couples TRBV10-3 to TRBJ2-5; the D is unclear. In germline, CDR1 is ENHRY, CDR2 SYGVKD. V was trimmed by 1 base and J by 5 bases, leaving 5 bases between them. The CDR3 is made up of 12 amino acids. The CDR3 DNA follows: TGTGCCATCAGTGAGTGGCGGGAGACCCAGTACTTC. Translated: CAISEWRETQYF.

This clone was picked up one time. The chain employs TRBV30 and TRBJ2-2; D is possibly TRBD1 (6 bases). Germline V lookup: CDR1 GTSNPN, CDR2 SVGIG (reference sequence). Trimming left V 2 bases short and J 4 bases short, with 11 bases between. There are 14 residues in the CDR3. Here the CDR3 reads CAWSQGLSTGELFF. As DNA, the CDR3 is TGTGCCTGGAGTCAGGGGTTGAGCACCGGGGAGCTGTTTTTT.

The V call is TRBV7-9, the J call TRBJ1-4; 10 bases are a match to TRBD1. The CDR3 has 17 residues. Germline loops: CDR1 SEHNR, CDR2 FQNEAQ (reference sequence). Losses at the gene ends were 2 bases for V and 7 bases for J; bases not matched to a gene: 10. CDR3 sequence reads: CASSLPTEDRGGEKLFF. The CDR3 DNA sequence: TGTGCCAGCAGCTTACCAACGGAGGACAGGGGGGGTGAAAAACTGTTTTTT. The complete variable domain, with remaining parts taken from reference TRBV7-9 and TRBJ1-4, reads DTGVSQNPRHKITKRGQNVTFRCDPISEHNRLYWYRQTLGQGPEFLTYFQNEAQLEKSRLLSDRFSAERPKGSFSTLEIQRTEQGDSAMYLCASSLPTEDRGGEKLFFGSGTQLSVL.

The CDR3 region is CAIKETGERNTEAFF. DNA of the CDR3: TGTGCCATCAAAGAGACAGGTGAACGGAACACTGAAGCTTTCTTT. The V and J genes are TRBV10-3 and TRBJ1-1, with D tentatively TRBD1 (6 bases). Looked up from germline, CDR1 is ENHRY and CDR2 is SYGVKD. V was pared by 7 bases and J by 1 base, with 16 bases between. CDR3 length: 15 amino acids.

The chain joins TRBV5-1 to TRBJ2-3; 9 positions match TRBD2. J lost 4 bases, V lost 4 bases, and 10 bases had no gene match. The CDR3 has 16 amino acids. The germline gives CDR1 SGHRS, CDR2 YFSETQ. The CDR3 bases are TGCGCCAGCAGCCCCCGGGGAGCGGGGGGAGCAGATACGCAGTATTTT. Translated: CASSPRGAGGADTQYF. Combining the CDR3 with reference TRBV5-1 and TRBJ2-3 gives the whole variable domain KAGVTQTPRYLIKTRGQQVTLSCSPISGHRSVSWYQQTPGQGLQFLFEYFSETQRNKGNFPGRFSGRQFSNSRSEMNVSTLELGDSALYLCASSPRGAGGADTQYFGPGTRLTVL.

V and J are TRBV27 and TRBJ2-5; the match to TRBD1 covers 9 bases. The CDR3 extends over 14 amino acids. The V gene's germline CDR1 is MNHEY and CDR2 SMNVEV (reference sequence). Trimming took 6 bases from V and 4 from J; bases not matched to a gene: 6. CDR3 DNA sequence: TGTGCCAGCAGACAACAGGGGGCGGGAGAGACCCAGTACTTC. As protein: CASRQQGAGETQYF.

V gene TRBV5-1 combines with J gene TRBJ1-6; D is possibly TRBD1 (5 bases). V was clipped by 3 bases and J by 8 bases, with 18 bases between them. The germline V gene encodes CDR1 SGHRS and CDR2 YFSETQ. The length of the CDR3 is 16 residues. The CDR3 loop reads CASSSRPGKKDSPLHF. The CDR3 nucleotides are TGCGCCAGCAGCTCGAGACCAGGGAAGAAAGATTCACCCCTCCACTTT. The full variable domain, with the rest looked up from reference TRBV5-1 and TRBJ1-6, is KAGVTQTPRYLIKTRGQQVTLSCSPISGHRSVSWYQQTPGQGLQFLFEYFSETQRNKGNFPGRFSGRQFSNSRSEMNVSTLELGDSALYLCASSSRPGKKDSPLHFGNGTRLTVT.

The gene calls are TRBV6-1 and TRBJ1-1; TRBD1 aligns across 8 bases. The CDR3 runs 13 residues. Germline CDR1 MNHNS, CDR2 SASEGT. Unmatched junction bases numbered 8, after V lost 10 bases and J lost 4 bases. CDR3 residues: CAIRGQVFTEAFF. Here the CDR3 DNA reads TGTGCCATCCGGGGACAGGTCTTCACTGAAGCTTTCTTT.

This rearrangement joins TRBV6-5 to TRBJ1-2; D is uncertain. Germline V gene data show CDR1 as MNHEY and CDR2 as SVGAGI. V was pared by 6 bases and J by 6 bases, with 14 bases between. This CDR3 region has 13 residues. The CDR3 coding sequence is TGTGCCAGCAGCCGATCCGAGGGCGATGGCTACACCTTC. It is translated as CASSRSEGDGYTF.

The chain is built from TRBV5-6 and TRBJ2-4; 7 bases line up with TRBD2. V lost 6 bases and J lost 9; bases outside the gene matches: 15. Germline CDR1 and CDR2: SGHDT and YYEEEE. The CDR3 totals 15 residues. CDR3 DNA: TGTGCCAGCACCAGCGGGACGCCCTCCTGGGGCATTCAGTACTTC. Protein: CASTSGTPSWGIQYF.

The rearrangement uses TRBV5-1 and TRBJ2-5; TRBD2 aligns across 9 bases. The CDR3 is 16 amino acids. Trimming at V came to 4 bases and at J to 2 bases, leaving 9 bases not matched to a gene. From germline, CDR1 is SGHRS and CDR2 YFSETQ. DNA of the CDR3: TGCGCCAGCAGCCATGAGGAAGCGGGGGGTCAAGAGACCCAGTACTTC. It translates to CASSHEEAGGQETQYF.

CDR3 coding DNA: TGTGCCAGCAGTTACCCCGGGGAGGTGGATGAAGCTTTCTTT. This codes for CASSYPGEVDEAFF. The chain carries TRBV6-6 and TRBJ1-1; D gene uncertain. Germline-derived CDR1 and CDR2 are MNHNY and SVGAGI (reference sequence). Deletions cut 2 bases from V and 7 bases from J, with 14 bases between. The CDR3 extends over 14 amino acids.

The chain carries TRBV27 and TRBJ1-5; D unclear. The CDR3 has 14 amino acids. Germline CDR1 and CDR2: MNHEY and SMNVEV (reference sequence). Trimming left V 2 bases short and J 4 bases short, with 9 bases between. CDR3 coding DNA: TGTGCCAGCAGTTTACGAGGGTTAAATCAGCCCCAGCATTTT. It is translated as CASSLRGLNQPQHF.

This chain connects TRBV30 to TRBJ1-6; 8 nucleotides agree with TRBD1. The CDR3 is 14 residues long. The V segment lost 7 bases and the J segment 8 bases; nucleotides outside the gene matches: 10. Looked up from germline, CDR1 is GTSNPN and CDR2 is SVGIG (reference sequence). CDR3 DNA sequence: TGTGCCTTTACTCAGGCAGGGGGCCATTCACCCCTCCACTTT. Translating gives CAFTQAGGHSPLHF.

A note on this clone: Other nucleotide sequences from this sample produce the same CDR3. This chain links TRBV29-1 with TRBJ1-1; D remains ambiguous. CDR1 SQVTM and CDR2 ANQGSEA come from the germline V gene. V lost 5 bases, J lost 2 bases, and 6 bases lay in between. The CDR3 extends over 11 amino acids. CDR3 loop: CSVRVNTEAFF. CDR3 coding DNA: TGCAGCGTTCGGGTTAACACTGAAGCTTTCTTT.

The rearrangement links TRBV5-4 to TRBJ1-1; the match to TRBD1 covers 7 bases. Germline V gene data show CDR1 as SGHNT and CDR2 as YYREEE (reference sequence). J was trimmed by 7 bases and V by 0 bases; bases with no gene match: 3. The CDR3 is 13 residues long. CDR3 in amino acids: CASSLGWDSEAFF. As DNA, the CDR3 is TGTGCCAGCAGCTTGGGGTGGGACAGTGAAGCTTTCTTT.

CDR3 residues: CASSLAGGTGVTNEQFF. CDR3 nucleotides: TGCGCCAGCAGCTTGGCCGGGGGGACAGGGGTCACCAATGAGCAGTTCTTC. The gene calls are TRBV5-1 and TRBJ2-1; TRBD1 matches at 10 bases. The V and J ends lost 0 bases and 6 bases, in that order; junction bases with no gene match: 9. Germline assignment: CDR1 SGHRS and CDR2 YFSETQ. The CDR3 is 17 residues long.

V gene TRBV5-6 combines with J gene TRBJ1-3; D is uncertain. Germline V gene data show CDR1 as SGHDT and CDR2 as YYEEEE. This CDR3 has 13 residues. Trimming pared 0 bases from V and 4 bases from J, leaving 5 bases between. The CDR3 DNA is TGTGCCAGCAGCTTGGAGAGGGGAAACACCATATATTTT. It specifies CASSLERGNTIYF. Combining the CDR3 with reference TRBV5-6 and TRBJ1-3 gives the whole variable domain DAGVTQSPTHLIKTRGQQVTLRCSPKSGHDTVSWYQQALGQGPQFIFQYYEEEERQRGNFPDRFSGHQFPNYSSELNVNALLLGDSALYLCASSLERGNTIYFGEGSWLTVV.

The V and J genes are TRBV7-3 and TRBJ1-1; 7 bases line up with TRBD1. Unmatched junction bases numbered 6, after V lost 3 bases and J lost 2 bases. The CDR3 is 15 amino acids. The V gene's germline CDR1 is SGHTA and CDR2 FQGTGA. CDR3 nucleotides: TGTGCCAGCAGCTTGTCCGGGACAGACAACACTGAAGCTTTCTTT. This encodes CASSLSGTDNTEAFF.

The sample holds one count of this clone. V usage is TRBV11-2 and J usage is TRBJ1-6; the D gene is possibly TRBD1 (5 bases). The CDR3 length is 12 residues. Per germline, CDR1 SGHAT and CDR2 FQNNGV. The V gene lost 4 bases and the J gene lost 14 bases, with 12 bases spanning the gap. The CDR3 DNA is TGTGCCAGCAGCTCGACAGTAAAGTCCCTCCACTTT. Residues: CASSSTVKSLHF.

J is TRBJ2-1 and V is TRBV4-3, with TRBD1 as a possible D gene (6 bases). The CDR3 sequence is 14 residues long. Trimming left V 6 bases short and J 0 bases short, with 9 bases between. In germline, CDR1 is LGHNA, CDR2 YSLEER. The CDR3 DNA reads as TGCGCCAGCAGTCTACAGGGCTCCTACAATGAGCAGTTCTTC. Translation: CASSLQGSYNEQFF.

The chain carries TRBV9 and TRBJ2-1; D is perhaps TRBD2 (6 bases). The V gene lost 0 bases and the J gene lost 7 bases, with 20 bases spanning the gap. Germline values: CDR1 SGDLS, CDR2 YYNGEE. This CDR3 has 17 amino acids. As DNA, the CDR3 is TGTGCCAGCAGCGTAGAAGCCTCGGGGGTTTTAGCAAATGAGCAGTTCTTC. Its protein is CASSVEASGVLANEQFF.

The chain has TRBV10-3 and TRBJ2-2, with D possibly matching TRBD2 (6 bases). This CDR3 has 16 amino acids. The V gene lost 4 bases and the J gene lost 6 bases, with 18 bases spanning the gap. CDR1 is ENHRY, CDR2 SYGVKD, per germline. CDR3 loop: CAISVGGRPTAGELFF. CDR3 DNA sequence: TGTGCCATCAGTGTGGGGGGAAGGCCGACCGCCGGGGAGCTGTTTTTT.

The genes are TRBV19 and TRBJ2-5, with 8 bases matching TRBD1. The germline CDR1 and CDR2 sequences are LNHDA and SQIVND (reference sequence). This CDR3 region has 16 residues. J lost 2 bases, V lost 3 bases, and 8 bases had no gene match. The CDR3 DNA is TGTGCCAGTAGTATCCAGGGAACAGGGGGTCAAGAGACCCAGTACTTC. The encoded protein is CASSIQGTGGQETQYF.

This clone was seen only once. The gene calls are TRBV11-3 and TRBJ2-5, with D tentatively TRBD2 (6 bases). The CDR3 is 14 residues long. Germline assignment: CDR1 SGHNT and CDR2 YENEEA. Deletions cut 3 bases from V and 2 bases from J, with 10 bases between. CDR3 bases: TGTGCCAGCAGCTTTTCCGGGGGACAAGAGACCCAGTACTTC. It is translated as CASSFSGGQETQYF.